This entry describes one TCR beta chain. Its antigen remains unidentified. No much larger clone exists at a distance of one base, and base qualities are not known. TCRbeta CDR3 regions were sequenced with the immunoSEQ Assay. After extraction, genomic DNA underwent amplification by bias-controlled multiplex PCR, followed by high-throughput sequencing. On the authors' methods: To quantify the absolute abundance of every unique TCRbeta CDR3 region, sequences were collapsed and filtered. T cell fraction was estimated by normalizing TCRbeta template counts to usable DNA, which was measured by amplifying reference genes present in all nucleated cells. Repertoire TCRs were annotated as SARS-CoV-2-specific by exact matching of V gene, CDR3 amino acid sequence and J gene to a known reactive TCR set. The reference SARS-CoV-2 TCR set was obtained from MIRA and was filtered for enrichment in COVID-19-positive ImmuneCODE repertoires, whereby public or cross-reactive TCRs were removed. Based on the MIRA antigens, annotated TCRs were further analysed at the level of specific ORF or position within ORF. Breadth was defined as the number of annotated unique rearrangements divided by the total number of unique productive rearrangements, and depth was defined as the summed frequency of the annotated unique rearrangements. Two-sided Wilcoxon rank-sum tests were used to compare TCR breadth between groups. TCRdb took over this immuneACCESS table, retaining in-frame rearrangements with V and J assigned. Such tables are incomplete; in checked studies, under half of the missing clones stem from an unresolved V gene, and the remainder is unexplained. V and J calls and clone size are copied from that table; D and trimming were computed from the DNA. The sample table holds approximately 90,000 clones, of which under 90% were seen once. The leading ten clones occupy roughly 15% of the sample.

From the cysteine through the phenylalanine, the CDR3 covers 15 amino acids. The CDR3 DNA has 45 bases and is translated from base 1. CDR1 MGHDK and CDR2 SYGVNS were looked up in the germline V gene. Unmatched junction bases come to 6, with V trimmed by 2 bases and J by 6 bases. The source of the sample is a study of Ad26.COV2.S vaccination and SARS-CoV-2 variants (dated by TCRdb to about 2021). At the level of the whole study: TCRbeta repertoire sequencing served as the tool for gauging how specific and how broad the SARS-CoV-2-reactive T cell receptors were following Ad26.COV2.S vaccination. A total of approximately 32 samples were included in the TCR-sequenced set, comprising roughly 19 Ad26.COV2.S vaccine recipients, 5 placebo recipients and 8 SARS-CoV-2 convalescent individuals.

The paper's findings and limits, for the study overall: After vaccination, substantial breadth of spike-specific CD8+ and CD4+ T cell responses was reported. Ad26.COV2.S recipients had higher spike-specific TCR breadth than placebo recipients (P = 0.0014). According to the authors, total T cell responses may have been underestimated by the TCR breadth and depth analyses. Vaccine and placebo recipients had comparable non-spike TCR breadth, which fits with the vaccine containing only spike.

The time point label corresponds to: individuals recovered from natural SARS-CoV-2 infection. In this chain, TRBV25-1 is recombined with TRBJ2-2; a stretch of 7 junction bases matches TRBD2. The receptor was derived from a human donor who had recovered from COVID-19. Material: peripheral blood, obtained after recovery from COVID-19. For the CDR3, the sequence is CASSEVTSEAGELFF. The DNA reads TGTGCCAGCAGTGAAGTCACTAGCGAGGCCGGGGAGCTGTTTTTT. With all but the CDR3 taken from the reference TRBV25-1 and TRBJ2-2 genes, the full variable domain is: EADIYQTPRYLVIGTGKKITLECSQTMGHDKMYWYQQDPGMELHLIHYSYGVNSTEKGDLSSESTVSRIRTEHFPLTLESARPSHTSQYLCASSEVTSEAGELFFGEGSRLTVL.